This T cell receptor beta chain was documented in a study of vaccination and CD4 T cells after COVID-19. Treatment denoted: approximately nine-day PBMC culture with coronavirus spike peptide pools or control peptides (ViraFEST assay). Concerning this clonotype: What it binds is unknown. The junction and the germline gene differ at one end; a read error may be behind it.

Researchers used the Oncomine TCR Beta short-read assay to sequence DNA from cultured CD4+ T cells. TCRdb re-analysed the PCR reads in MiXCR, keeping a single row per CDR3 protein. The data show fewer than 25,000 distinct CDR3 sequences, roughly 49% seen once. Sequencing was carried out using CD4+ T cells from blood, cultured in vitro. The clonotype comes from a human donor who had recovered from COVID-19.

In nucleotides, the CDR3 is TGTGCTAGCAGCTTAGCGGGAGGGCCCAAGACCCAGTACTTC. Translating it yields CASSLAGGPKTQYF. This chain connects TRBV7-6 to TRBJ2-5; 11 nucleotides align to TRBD2. Germline V gene lookup returns CDR1 SGHVS and CDR2 FNYEAQ. The CDR3 covers 14 residues. The full variable domain, with the rest looked up from reference TRBV7-6 and TRBJ2-5, is GAGVSQSPRYKVTKRGQDVALRCDPISGHVSLYWYRQALGQGPEFLTYFNYEAQQDKSGLPNDRFSAERPEGSISTLTIQRTEQRDSAMYRCASSLAGGPKTQYFGPGTRLLVL.